Following are 19 T cell receptor beta chains from one sample sequenced in a study of shared clonotypes between healthy human individuals. This table comes from immunoSEQ multiplex PCR, and its TCRdb copy is limited to in-frame clones, with some not included. The profile covers more than 850,000 clones, with approximately 80% appearing a single time and 0.5% to 0.6% taken by the ten largest. Sequenced sample: memory CD4+ T cells from PBMCs. Documented subset: CD45RA-negative fraction. Source of these receptors: a man younger than 30 in good health. Some clones in this sample may be carry-over from other donors' samples.

This chain uses TRBV28 with TRBJ1-5, with D tentatively TRBD1 (5 bases). CDR3 length equals 17 residues. The germline V gene has CDR1 MDHEN and CDR2 SYDVKM. Deletions cut 7 bases from V and 2 bases from J, with 21 bases between. CDR3 nucleotide sequence: TGTGCCAGCAATCGTGATTTTGGGGCAGCGGGCAATCAGCCCCAGCATTTT. It codes for CASNRDFGAAGNQPQHF.

This clone was seen a handful of times. This sequence joins TRBV2 and TRBJ2-7; D possibly matches TRBD1 or TRBD2 (5 bases each). V dropped 7 bases and J dropped 3 bases, with 10 bases sitting between them. This CDR3 is 12 amino acids long. CDR1 is SNHLY, CDR2 FYNNEI, per germline. In nucleotides, the CDR3 is TGTGCCAGCATGGCTGGGGGCTACGAGCAGTACTTC. Protein: CASMAGGYEQYF.

This clone was found once. The chain is built from TRBV7-3 and TRBJ2-1, with TRBD2 identical over 13 bases. This CDR3 spans 18 amino acids. The ends lost 5 bases at V and 0 bases at J; junction bases unmatched: 7. Germline V gene data show CDR1 as SGHTA and CDR2 as FQGTGA. For the CDR3, the DNA is TGTGCCAGCAGCCCTACTAGCGGGAGGGTGAGCTCCTACAATGAGCAGTTCTTC. As protein: CASSPTSGRVSSYNEQFF. Using reference TRBV7-3 and TRBJ2-1 for the parts outside the CDR3, the full variable domain is GAGVSQTPSNKVTEKGKYVELRCDPISGHTALYWYRQSLGQGPEFLIYFQGTGAADDSGLPNDRFFAVRPEGSVSTLKIQRTERGDSAVYLCASSPTSGRVSSYNEQFFGPGTRLTVL.

This chain links TRBV11-2 with TRBJ2-7; D not certain. There are 12 residues in the CDR3. CDR1 is SGHAT, CDR2 FQNNGV, per germline. Trimming cost V 5 bases and J 2 bases, with 7 bases left between them. The CDR3 bases are TGTGCCAGCAGCCCTTCGGCCTACGAGCAGTACTTC. Protein sequence: CASSPSAYEQYF.

This sequence joins TRBV28 and TRBJ1-2; possibly TRBD1 for D (6 bases). This CDR3 spans 16 amino acids. The germline gives CDR1 MDHEN, CDR2 SYDVKM. Between the trimmed V and J ends, which lost 3 bases and 4 bases, there was a span of 18 bases. The CDR3 loop reads CASSLGGTRVGYGYTF. CDR3 coding DNA: TGTGCCAGCAGTTTGGGCGGGACACGGGTGGGCTATGGCTACACCTTC.

The chain employs TRBV4-3 and TRBJ2-2, with D possibly matching TRBD2 (5 bases). This CDR3 region has 16 residues. Trimming left V 1 base short and J 5 bases short, with 14 bases between. Germline V gene sequence: CDR1 LGHNA, CDR2 YSLEER. CDR3 amino acids: CASSQVRNGVTGELFF. The CDR3 DNA reads TGCGCCAGCAGCCAAGTTCGGAACGGGGTGACCGGGGAGCTGTTTTTT.

This chain links TRBV5-4 with TRBJ2-1, with 13 bases lining up with TRBD2. The CDR3 runs to 16 residues. With V trimmed by 5 bases and J by 4 bases, 6 bases remained unmatched. From germline, CDR1 is SGHNT and CDR2 YYREEE (reference sequence). The CDR3 loop is CASRLAGGPVYNEQFF. In DNA, the CDR3 is TGTGCCAGCAGACTAGCGGGAGGGCCGGTTTACAATGAGCAGTTCTTC. Looking up the rest from reference TRBV5-4 and TRBJ2-1 gives the full variable domain: ETGVTQSPTHLIKTRGQQVTLRCSSQSGHNTVSWYQQALGQGPQFIFQYYREEENGRGNFPPRFSGLQFPNYSSELNVNALELDDSALYLCASRLAGGPVYNEQFFGPGTRLTVL.

This rearrangement joins TRBV5-1 to TRBJ2-1; either TRBD1 or TRBD2 may supply D (5 bases each). Germline V lookup: CDR1 SGHRS, CDR2 YFSETQ. Trimming left V 4 bases short and J 7 bases short, with 18 bases between. The CDR3 runs to 15 residues. The CDR3 region has the DNA TGCGCCAGCAGCCCCGGGGCATCCCATGGGAATGAGCAGTTCTTC. Protein: CASSPGASHGNEQFF.

The genes are TRBV7-9 and TRBJ1-1; TRBD1 might be the D (6 bases). CDR1 and CDR2 (germline): SEHNR, FQNEAQ (reference sequence). V was shortened by 4 bases and J by 4 bases, with 13 bases between the two germline ends. The CDR3 covers 14 residues. The CDR3, as DNA: TGTGCCAGCAGCTCAGGGACACCGAGCACTGAAGCTTTCTTT. Its translation: CASSSGTPSTEAFF.

The V gene is TRBV7-9, the J gene TRBJ2-5; no firm D call. Germline assignment: CDR1 SEHNR and CDR2 FQNEAQ (reference sequence). V gave up 5 bases and J gave up 4 bases, with 17 bases separating them. CDR3 size: 15 residues. The CDR3, as DNA: TGTGCCAGCAGCCCCCCCCGGGTCTCGAGAGAGACCCAGTACTTC. It translates to CASSPPRVSRETQYF.

As to this clone: This specimen includes other DNA sequences encoding the same CDR3. This chain connects TRBV28 to TRBJ1-4, with TRBD1 matching over 9 bases. Germline V CDR1 and CDR2: MDHEN, SYDVKM. J lost 8 bases, V lost 3 bases, and 7 bases had no gene match. The CDR3 sequence is 15 residues long. The chain's CDR3 is CASSLLGQGGEKLFF. The CDR3 region has the DNA TGTGCCAGCAGTTTGTTGGGACAGGGTGGCGAAAAACTGTTTTTT.

The J gene is TRBJ1-2, the V gene TRBV7-9; 11 bases match TRBD1. Per germline, CDR1 SEHNR and CDR2 FQNEAQ (reference sequence). The V gene end was trimmed by 5 bases and the J gene end by 4 bases; junction bases not matched to a gene: 12. The CDR3 loop spans 17 amino acids. The CDR3 region is CASSRTRTGGQGYGYTF. The CDR3 region has the DNA TGTGCCAGCAGCCGTACTAGGACAGGGGGCCAGGGCTATGGCTACACCTTC.

The chain links TRBV7-9 to TRBJ2-1; D is possibly TRBD2 (6 bases). Germline assignment: CDR1 SEHNR and CDR2 FQNEAQ (reference sequence). This CDR3 has 17 residues. V lost 6 bases and J lost 9, with 27 bases in between. The CDR3, as DNA: TGTGCCAGCAGTCGAACCGGGACTCTCGATCTTGCCGGTGAGCAGTTCTTC. This translates into CASSRTGTLDLAGEQFF. Based on the CDR3 plus reference TRBV7-9 and TRBJ2-1, the full variable domain is DTGVSQNPRHKITKRGQNVTFRCDPISEHNRLYWYRQTLGQGPEFLTYFQNEAQLEKSRLLSDRFSAERPKGSFSTLEIQRTEQGDSAMYLCASSRTGTLDLAGEQFFGPGTRLTVL.

The V gene is TRBV2, the J gene TRBJ2-3; 10 bases match TRBD2. CDR3 size: 17 residues. The junction had 11 bases not matched to a gene; V was cut back by 5 bases and J by 3 bases. The germline V gene has CDR1 SNHLY and CDR2 FYNNEI. The CDR3 loop reads CASSLRPLAGATDTQYF. The CDR3 DNA is TGTGCCAGCAGTTTGCGGCCCCTAGCGGGAGCGACAGATACGCAGTATTTT.

The rearrangement links TRBV30 to TRBJ2-1, with 14 positions matching TRBD2. The V gene end was trimmed by 4 bases and the J gene end by 10 bases; junction bases not matched to a gene: 9. The CDR3 consists of 15 residues. Germline V CDR1 and CDR2: GTSNPN, SVGIG (reference sequence). The CDR3 DNA sequence: TGTGCCTGGAACAGACTAGCGGGAGGGTTAGGGGAGCAGTTCTTC. This translates into CAWNRLAGGLGEQFF.

This clone was observed a single time. The rearrangement joins TRBV30 to TRBJ2-1; TRBD2 aligns across 7 bases. The CDR3 consists of 14 residues. The junction had 14 bases not matched to a gene; V was cut back by 5 bases and J by 10 bases. Germline CDR1 and CDR2: GTSNPN and SVGIG (reference sequence). The CDR3 reads CAWCSGVNGAEQFF. In nucleotides, the CDR3 is TGTGCCTGGTGCAGCGGGGTTAATGGGGCGGAGCAGTTCTTC.

This chain connects TRBV10-2 to TRBJ2-7; the D is unclear. Germline V gene sequence: CDR1 WSHSY, CDR2 SAAADI. V was trimmed by 3 bases and J by 5 bases, leaving 17 bases between them. The length of the CDR3 is 15 residues. As DNA, the CDR3 is TGCGCCAGCAGTGATGATCAGACGGACCTGGACGAGCAGTACTTC. This encodes CASSDDQTDLDEQYF.

The chain links TRBV10-3 to TRBJ1-1; 8 nucleotides line up with TRBD1. Per germline, CDR1 ENHRY and CDR2 SYGVKD. This CDR3 region has 14 residues. The V gene end was trimmed by 6 bases and the J gene end by 4 bases; junction bases not matched to a gene: 7. This CDR3 reads CAISTLTGGTEAFF. For the CDR3, the DNA is TGTGCCATCAGCACTTTAACAGGGGGCACTGAAGCTTTCTTT.

The chain is built from TRBV6-4 and TRBJ2-1; D might be TRBD1 or TRBD2, each matching 6 bases. The CDR3 length is 14 residues. Germline values: CDR1 MRHNA, CDR2 SNTAGT. V was shortened by 3 bases and J by 7 bases, with 13 bases between the two germline ends. CDR3 bases: TGTGCCAGCAGTGAGGACGGAGGGGGGAATGAGCAGTTCTTC. It encodes CASSEDGGGNEQFF.